The 29 T cell receptor beta chains presented below share a single source sample, sequenced in a study of breast tumors, draining lymph nodes, adjacent tissues. In TCRdb, the multiplex PCR reads were re-called with MiXCR into one record per CDR3 protein. This table holds tens of thousands of distinct CDR3 sequences, 35% to 50% found once. The sample taken for sequencing was breast tumor tissue. The receptors come from a female donor with breast cancer. Some clones in this sample may be carry-over from other donors' samples.

The rearrangement links TRBV12-3 or TRBV12-4 to TRBJ1-2; perhaps TRBD1 as D (5 bases). CDR3 size: 15 residues. V lost 1 base to trimming and J lost 5 bases, with 14 bases between them. The DNA for the CDR3 is TGTGCCAGCAGTTTAGGTGGGGGAGGGTCATATGGCTACACCTTC. This sequence encodes CASSLGGGGSYGYTF.

This clonotype has only one observation. The rearrangement links TRBV27 to TRBJ2-7; no firm D call. Looked up from germline, CDR1 is MNHEY and CDR2 is SMNVEV (reference sequence). The ends were cut back, 3 bases at V and 6 bases at J, with 9 bases in the middle. CDR3 length: 12 amino acids. CDR3 DNA: TGTGCCAGCAGTTTGTTGGGTGCCGAGCAGTACTTC. Amino acids: CASSLLGAEQYF.

On this clonotype: As the CDR3 is not closed by the conserved phenylalanine or tryptophan, this likely results from a read error. Because the CDR3's place on the DNA is in doubt, the DNA is left out and the CDR3 is given as listed by TCRdb. This chain uses TRBV20-1 with TRBJ2-5; the table assigns TRBD1, which was not confirmed against the DNA. The CDR3 comprises 16 residues, both ends counted. Germline lookup yields CDR1 DFQATT and CDR2 SNEGSKA (reference sequence). CDR3: CSATDGGMSYGYTFGS.

This clonotype appeared many times. V usage is TRBV19 and J usage is TRBJ2-1, with TRBD2 matching over 8 bases. Germline CDR1 and CDR2: LNHDA and SQIVND (reference sequence). This CDR3 has 18 amino acids. V was pared by 4 bases and J by 6 bases, with 17 bases of the junction left unmatched. CDR3 in amino acids: CASSTGQGAGGLGNEQFF. The CDR3, as DNA: TGTGCCAGTAGTACCGGTCAAGGGGCGGGAGGTTTAGGCAATGAGCAGTTCTTC.

The chain has TRBV12-3 or TRBV12-4 and TRBJ2-2; 10 nucleotides line up with TRBD1. The CDR3 runs to 16 residues. V dropped 4 bases and J dropped 7; count of bases not matched to a gene: 9. CDR3 in DNA: TGTGCCAGCAGTTACCGACAGGGGGCGGGGAGCGGGGAGCTGTTTTTT. It is translated as CASSYRQGAGSGELFF.

This clonotype has just one count. The genes are TRBV7-2 and TRBJ2-3, with D possibly TRBD1 on 7 matching bases. Trimming pared 4 bases from V and 5 bases from J, leaving 28 bases between. Germline V gives CDR1 SGHTA, CDR2 FQGNSA. This CDR3 comprises 19 residues. CDR3 in amino acids: CASSSSGQAGILHGDTQYF. The CDR3 nucleotides read TGTGCCAGCAGCTCCAGTGGACAGGCGGGGATTCTACATGGAGATACGCAGTATTTT.

This clonotype appeared many times. The chain combines TRBV4-3 with TRBJ2-2; no clear D. The germline V gene encodes CDR1 LGHNA and CDR2 YSLEER. There are 16 residues in the CDR3. V was clipped by 2 bases and J by 3 bases, with 13 bases between them. CDR3 region: CASSQRPGPYTGELFF. CDR3 coding DNA: TGCGCCAGCAGCCAACGACCCGGGCCATACACCGGGGAGCTGTTTTTT.

The chain couples TRBV10-3 to TRBJ2-2; 9 positions match TRBD1. The germline V gene encodes CDR1 ENHRY and CDR2 SYGVKD. The trim removed 0 bases at V and 6 bases at J, leaving 20 bases unmatched. This CDR3 contains 21 residues. The CDR3 DNA reads as TGTGCCATCAGTGAGTCCCCTGGGAGTGGGACAGGGTCTAGGACGGCCGGGGAGCTGTTTTTT. It translates to CAISESPGSGTGSRTAGELFF.

This clonotype was recorded a few times. The chain joins TRBV10-3 to TRBJ1-1; D ambiguous. Germline V gives CDR1 ENHRY, CDR2 SYGVKD. The CDR3 contains 12 residues. Trimming stripped 10 bases from V and 1 base from J, with 10 bases between. The CDR3 sequence is CATSSSNTEAFF. In DNA form, the CDR3 reads TGTGCCACCTCAAGCTCGAACACTGAAGCTTTCTTT.

The chain carries TRBV11-2 and TRBJ1-5; 9 bases agree with TRBD1. The CDR3 consists of 17 residues. With 8 bases clipped from V and 4 bases from J, the junction kept 15 bases outside the gene matches. CDR1 is SGHAT and CDR2 is FQNNGV in the germline V gene. CDR3 region: CASRHRGRWGQNQPQHF. The CDR3 nucleotides read TGTGCCAGCCGCCACAGGGGGCGGTGGGGCCAAAATCAGCCCCAGCATTTT.

Many counts were recorded for this clonotype. The chain couples TRBV7-9 to TRBJ1-6; 8 nucleotides align to TRBD1. Germline CDR1 is SEHNR and CDR2 is FQNEAQ (reference sequence). After removal of 5 bases from V and 8 bases from J, the junction contained 11 bases not matched to a gene. The CDR3 is 16 amino acids. The CDR3 DNA is TGTGCCAGCAGCGTCTCCGGGACAGGTTCGGATTCACCCCTCCACTTT. Its protein is CASSVSGTGSDSPLHF.

At least ten counts were recorded for this clonotype. This chain joins TRBV4-2 and TRBJ2-3; tentatively, D is TRBD2 (6 bases). V was trimmed by 0 bases and J by 3 bases, leaving 16 bases between them. CDR1 is LGHNA and CDR2 is YNFKEQ in the germline V gene. The CDR3 contains 17 residues. CDR3 residues: CASSQDGFGSPTDTQYF. As DNA, the CDR3 is TGTGCCAGCAGCCAAGACGGCTTCGGGAGTCCTACAGATACGCAGTATTTT.

In this sample, this clonotype turned up many times. The V gene is TRBV5-1, the J gene TRBJ2-3; 9 nucleotides align to TRBD2. The V gene's germline CDR1 is SGHRS and CDR2 YFSETQ. J lost 0 bases, V lost 1 base, and 9 bases had no gene match. There are 18 residues in the CDR3. Here the CDR3 reads CASSLQTSSGTSTDTQYF. The CDR3 nucleotides are TGCGCCAGCAGCTTGCAGACGTCTAGCGGGACTAGCACAGATACGCAGTATTTT. The full variable domain, with the rest looked up from reference TRBV5-1 and TRBJ2-3, is KAGVTQTPRYLIKTRGQQVTLSCSPISGHRSVSWYQQTPGQGLQFLFEYFSETQRNKGNFPGRFSGRQFSNSRSEMNVSTLELGDSALYLCASSLQTSSGTSTDTQYFGPGTRLTVL.

In its sample, this clonotype was seen many times. This chain links TRBV11-2 with TRBJ2-3, with 8 bases matching TRBD1. The CDR3 has 15 residues. Germline V gene sequence: CDR1 SGHAT, CDR2 FQNNGV. The J segment lost 6 bases and the V segment lost 2 bases, leaving 7 bases of the junction unmatched. CDR3 loop: CASSLIQGALDTQYF. Written as DNA, the CDR3 is TGTGCCAGCAGCTTAATCCAGGGGGCCTTGGATACGCAGTATTTT.

This clonotype was observed at least ten times. The V call is TRBV6-2 or TRBV6-3, the J call TRBJ2-7; TRBD2 matches 11 bases. The CDR3 length is 14 residues. The germline V gene encodes CDR1 MNHEY and CDR2 SVGEGT. V shed 2 bases, J shed 6 bases, and the junction held 3 bases outside the gene matches. CDR3: CASSYALAGGEQYF. The CDR3 region has the DNA TGTGCCAGCAGTTACGCGCTAGCGGGAGGCGAGCAGTACTTC.

V gene TRBV10-3 combines with J gene TRBJ1-6; D is undetermined. Germline V gene lookup returns CDR1 ENHRY and CDR2 SYGVKD. The V and J ends lost 8 bases and 10 bases respectively, with 9 bases between them. The CDR3 covers 11 residues. CDR3 in amino acids: CAIRGGSPLHF. In DNA, the CDR3 is TGTGCCATCCGGGGAGGGTCACCCCTCCACTTT.

CDR3 region: CASSVGRTSGTDAQYF. CDR3 DNA sequence: TGTGCCAGCAGCGTAGGGAGGACTAGCGGAACGGATGCGCAGTATTTT. The chain joins TRBV9 to TRBJ2-3, with 10 bases identical to TRBD2. The trim removed 0 bases at V and 10 bases at J, leaving 11 bases unmatched. This CDR3 region has 16 residues. Per germline, CDR1 SGDLS and CDR2 YYNGEE.

The rearrangement links TRBV2 to TRBJ2-2, with 8 bases that match TRBD1. With 6 bases clipped from V and 6 bases from J, the junction kept 3 bases outside the gene matches. Germline assignment: CDR1 SNHLY and CDR2 FYNNEI. The CDR3 extends over 13 amino acids. The CDR3 spells CASRDRVAGELFF. CDR3 nucleotides: TGTGCCAGCAGGGACAGGGTTGCCGGGGAGCTGTTTTTT.

This clonotype was picked up one time. The chain is built from TRBV5-1 and TRBJ2-5, with D tentatively TRBD1 (6 bases). CDR1 is SGHRS and CDR2 is YFSETQ in the germline V gene. Trimming left V 4 bases short and J 2 bases short, with 9 bases between. The CDR3 has 13 residues. For the CDR3, the DNA is TGCGCCAGCAGCAACGGACAGCAAGAGACCCAGTACTTC. Encoded protein: CASSNGQQETQYF.

This clonotype occurred many times. The chain combines TRBV12-3 or TRBV12-4 with TRBJ2-7; D might be TRBD2 (5 bases). This CDR3 spans 13 amino acids. Trimming shortened V by 5 bases and J by 6 bases, and 14 bases separated the two germline ends. CDR3 sequence: CASSPRRSTEQYF. CDR3 bases: TGTGCCAGCAGTCCCCGGAGGAGCACCGAGCAGTACTTC.

There are many counts of this clonotype. The CDR3 DNA reads as TGTGCCAGCAGCTCTACTGGGACCTACGAGCAGTACTTC. Translation: CASSSTGTYEQYF. The chain uses TRBV7-2 and TRBJ2-7; no definite D call. The germline CDR1 and CDR2 sequences are SGHTA and FQGNSA. This CDR3 has 13 amino acids. V dropped 4 bases and J dropped 2 bases, with 9 bases sitting between them.

This clonotype ranks as medium-sized (0.01 to 0.1%). This chain connects TRBV29-1 to TRBJ1-3, with D uncertain. Trimming took 0 bases from V and 0 from J, leaving 9 bases between them. The CDR3 extends over 15 amino acids. CDR1 SQVTM and CDR2 ANQGSEA come from the germline V gene. CDR3 sequence (DNA): TGCAGCGTTGAAGATCATGAGGGCTCTGGAAACACCATATATTTT. It codes for CSVEDHEGSGNTIYF.

This clonotype is medium-sized (0.01 to 0.1%) by share. This chain links TRBV15 with TRBJ2-1; D gene unclear. CDR3 length: 16 amino acids. Trimming left V 0 bases short and J 6 bases short, with 15 bases between. Looked up from germline, CDR1 is LNHNV and CDR2 is YYDKDF (reference sequence). The DNA of the CDR3 is TGTGCCACCAGCAGAGACCCGGTTTTGAGAGTCAATGAGCAGTTCTTC. Amino acid sequence: CATSRDPVLRVNEQFF.

The CDR3 nucleotides read TGTGCCAGCAGCTTAGCCGTCGTCGAGACCCAGTACTTC. As protein: CASSLAVVETQYF. The chain recombines TRBV7-9 with TRBJ2-5; D unresolved. Germline CDR1 and CDR2: SEHNR and FQNEAQ (reference sequence). This CDR3 is built from 13 residues. Trimming cost V 0 bases and J 5 bases, with 7 bases left between them.

There are many counts of this clonotype. The chain joins TRBV6-5 to TRBJ2-7; TRBD1 is a possible D gene (6 bases). The CDR3 has 21 residues. The V and J ends lost 6 bases and 2 bases respectively, with 35 bases between them. Germline V gene sequence: CDR1 MNHEY, CDR2 SVGAGI. The CDR3, as DNA: TGTGCCAGCAGCCCTCCTTTCAAGCGACAGGCTTCCTATCGCGGCGCCTACGAGCAGTACTTC. Translation: CASSPPFKRQASYRGAYEQYF.

This clonotype has ten or more counts. The chain links TRBV19 to TRBJ2-1, with TRBD2 matching over 16 bases. The CDR3 extends over 16 amino acids. Germline CDR1 is LNHDA and CDR2 is SQIVND (reference sequence). Trimming removed 10 bases from V and 7 bases from J; junction bases left unmatched: 10. CDR3 coding DNA: TGTGCCACTCCCGGGACTAGCGGGAGGGCCGGGAATGAGCAGTTCTTC. It yields the protein CATPGTSGRAGNEQFF.

As for this clonotype: The DNA is left out, because the CDR3 cannot be placed on it with certainty; the CDR3 is given as TCRdb lists it. The gene calls are TRBV24-1 and TRBJ2-2; the table's D call of TRBD1 was not tested on the DNA. Including both end residues, the CDR3 is 22 amino acids long. The germline V gene has CDR1 KGHDR and CDR2 SFDVKD. The CDR3 spells CATSDLDRGVSWLHLRFGELFF.

This clonotype was recorded many times. The V call is TRBV20-1, the J call TRBJ1-2; D call uncertain. CDR1 is DFQATT and CDR2 is SNEGSKA in the germline V gene (reference sequence). Trimming removed 1 base from V and 0 bases from J, with 9 bases in between. This CDR3 is 14 amino acids long. The CDR3 loop reads CSARGGSSNYGYTF. CDR3 nucleotides: TGCAGTGCTAGAGGAGGCAGCTCTAACTATGGCTACACCTTC.

This clonotype has at least ten counts. CDR3 protein: CASSYGLSSYNEQFF. The CDR3 DNA reads TGTGCCAGCAGCTATGGACTGAGCTCCTACAATGAGCAGTTCTTC. The J gene is TRBJ2-1, the V gene TRBV7-3; TRBD2 is a possible D gene (5 bases). V lost 4 bases and J 0 bases, leaving 10 bases between the germline ends. From germline, CDR1 is SGHTA and CDR2 FQGTGA. This CDR3 has 15 residues.